The T cell receptor beta chain described here comes from a study of cytomegalovirus exposure and HLA in healthy donors. Study conclusions and caveats: There were some 150 TCR beta chains listed as cytomegalovirus-associated. For most subjects, TCR beta sequences were reported to predict HLA-A and HLA-B alleles with accuracy. Most likely, a cluster of highly shared sequence variants arose as a sequencing artifact.

CDR1 and CDR2 (germline): SGHRS, YFSETQ. The CDR3 has 16 residues. The ends lost 3 bases at V and 0 bases at J; junction bases unmatched: 8. Notes on this clone: Its antigen is currently unknown.

The study ran its PCR with 60 Vbeta and 13 Jbeta primers. Profiled with immunoSEQ multiplex PCR; TCRdb holds only in-frame clones, not every one. The data contain about 62,000 clones, more than 70% of them seen just once; the ten biggest clones take up over 1.1%. The sequenced sample was PBMCs. The genes are TRBV5-1 and TRBJ2-5; 7 bases fit TRBD1. The sequence came from a man aged 18 to 30 in good health and CMV-seronegative. The CDR3 DNA reads TGCGCCAGCAGCTGGGACAGTAGAGGGTACCAAGAGACCCAGTACTTC. It yields the protein CASSWDSRGYQETQYF.